The present TCR beta chain was sequenced within a study of shared clonotypes between healthy human individuals (dated by TCRdb to 2018 to 2020). For context, the study as a whole: A couple of women and a few men aged 18 to 49 years were included in the cohort. Leukapheresis yielded between about 0.94 and 10 billion PBMCs per donor. The study deeply sequenced blood TCR repertoires of roughly five healthy adults to estimate repertoire size and the extent of clonotype sharing between individuals. For each donor, CD4 naive and CD4 memory were each given three plates, CD8 naive was given two plates, and CD8 memory was given one plate. Libraries were prepared and TCR repertoires were sequenced by different laboratories using diverse techniques, in order to increase sequencing depth and limit assay-specific biases.

Healthy HIV-negative adults with no recently reported acute infections or vaccinations were included as donors. All donors were Caucasian adults living in Nashville, Tennessee, USA. Magnetic negative selection was used to enrich CD4+ T cells, after which naive cells were positively selected on CD45RA and the negative fraction became the memory subset. Blood was obtained by leukapheresis, after which PBMCs were separated by Ficoll-Histopaque density gradient centrifugation and cryopreserved in liquid nitrogen vapor phase. Analytical flow cytometry was used to check the purity and quantity of each magnetically sorted T cell population. Genomic DNA was isolated from each sorted fraction and quantified by UV absorbance on a Nanodrop 2000c. With respect to this clone: The target of this receptor is not known. No much larger clone exists at a distance of one base, and base qualities are not known.

TCR CDR3 regions were amplified from genomic DNA by multiplex PCR using the deep immunoSEQ assay. For each cell subset, the extracted genomic DNA was distributed evenly across all wells of several immunoSEQ 96-well plates, and each plate served as one replicate. For sorted subsets, about 200 ng genomic DNA, equal to 30,000 or so T cell genomes, was loaded into each replicate PCR. Purified libraries were measured with a Qubit 3.0 fluorometer, size-checked on a Bioanalyzer 2100, and measured again with the KAPA Library Quantification kit. Every immunoSEQ 96-well plate was sequenced on a separate single-read 150-cycle Illumina NextSeq 550 flow cell. On the study's bioinformatics: Because the immunoSEQ output included only junctional sequences and no quality scores, the filtering could not be the same as the filtering used for full-length reads. To assign V/J genes and CDR3, sequences were annotated using PyIR, a Python wrapper for IgBLAST v1.9, with IMGT germline references. Reads were filtered out if the reads had weak V/J assignments (E-value above 1e-6), no CDR3, stop codons, out-of-frame junctions, or ambiguous translated residues. V3J clonotypes were defined by identical inferred V gene, J gene, and CDR3 amino acid sequence. Percentage overlap between repertoires was computed as shared unique clonotypes divided by the size of the smaller repertoire. Richness of each repertoire was evaluated using RTK rarefaction, the Chao1 estimator, and Recon v2.1 estimates of unobserved clonotypes. For all TCRbeta clonotypes obtained by the gDNA method from four donors, generation probabilities were computed with OLGA. TCRdb took this table from immuneACCESS and kept in-frame rearrangements with V and J called. Such tables lack part of the clones; where checked against another copy, unresolved V genes explain under half of the gap, and the rest is unexplained. V and J calls and clone size follow that table, whereas D and trimming were derived from the DNA. This sample lists around 2.3 million clones; approximately 95% were detected once. The top ten clones comprise over 0.1% of the sample.

Study-wide findings and limitations: Pairwise subsampling led to the expectation that sequencing depth would affect the degree of clonotype sharing among donors. Rarefaction of sorted-subset datasets indicated incomplete sequencing despite the large sequencing depth. Sampling was restricted to blood, and TCR repertoires in tissues likely differ from the TCR repertoires found in blood. Higher generation probabilities were observed for clonotypes shared by all four sorted-subset donors than for non-shared clonotypes. When a handful of donors were compared, the shared fraction of clonotypes was around 5% for naive CD4, 3.5% to 4% for naive CD8, 2.3% for memory CD4, and roughly 0.43% for memory CD8. Naive subsets generally had larger estimated clonotype richness than memory subsets. Because the study included only a small number of donors, the genetic and exposure-history diversity represented was limited.

The CDR3 measures 16 amino acids from cysteine to phenylalanine. The DNA shown is the 48-base CDR3, in frame from base 1. For CDR1 and CDR2, the germline V gene (reference sequence) lists GTSNPN and SVGIG. Cut back by 0 bases and 8 bases, the V and J ends lie 22 bases apart. The material sequenced was naive CD4+ T cells sorted from blood. The sample's cell subset or site label, in plain terms: CD45RA+ positively selected. The rearranged segments are TRBV30 and TRBJ1-2; the D gene is unclear. The TCR originated in a young man in good health. The CDR3 corresponds to CAWSVRSGRFGFGYTF. The nucleotides are TGTGCCTGGAGTGTACGGTCCGGACGTTTCGGGTTCGGCTACACCTTC.